This T cell receptor (beta chain) comes out of a study of blood T cells in healthy people across ages. Primers used in a second PCR of roughly 6 to 11 cycles were a sample-barcoded 5' primer and a J-beta primer mix. In TCRdb, the 5' RACE reads were re-called with MiXCR into one record per CDR3 protein. Altogether 550,000 to 650,000 distinct CDR3 sequences are present, 25% to 35% being singletons, with the ten largest covering approximately 3.3%. This CDR3 comprises 14 residues. Germline assignment: CDR1 SGHVS and CDR2 FQNEAQ. Trimming removed 5 bases from V and 2 bases from J, with 10 bases in between. Turning to this clonotype: Its matching antigen is unknown.

Study-wide findings and caveats: Both higher diversity and more naive CD4+ cells marked long-lived donors when set against aged donors.

They isolated at least 6.5 million PBMCs from each sample. The sample was also linked to a second study, of T cells of mothers and their children. According to that study: Related and unrelated pairs show similar thymic shaping of TCR recombination output.

The V gene is TRBV7-8, the J gene TRBJ1-5, with unresolved D. This clonotype was sampled from a boy between 2 and 15 years old in good health. Input material: blood. CDR3 DNA sequence: TGTGCCAGCAGCCCGCGACCAGGCAATCAGCCCCAGCATTTT. As protein: CASSPRPGNQPQHF.